This TCR beta chain came from a study of beta chain features in type 1 diabetes. Across the study: Patients shared similar age, gender and cell yields with healthy donors. Sorted cell examination encompassed over 90,000,000 cells across all samples.

The sequenced template was cDNA made from the entire isolated RNA. Libraries were prepared by immunoSEQ multiplex PCR; TCRdb keeps only in-frame clonotypes and omits some of them. The sample contains hundreds of thousands of clones, 25% to 35% of which appear only once. Trimming took 3 bases from V and 0 from J; bases not matched to a gene: 2. The CDR3 is made up of 16 amino acids. In germline, CDR1 is MNHEY, CDR2 SMNVEV (reference sequence). Source material: naive CD4+ T cells from blood. The clonotype was recovered from a man between 18 and 29 years old in good health. The chain uses TRBV27 and TRBJ2-6; 7 positions match TRBD2. Here the CDR3 reads CASSFGGGSGANVLTF. CDR3 bases: TGTGCCAGCAGTTTTGGGGGGGGCTCTGGGGCCAACGTCCTGACTTTC.